The clone carrying this T cell receptor beta chain was seen a handful of times. Its antigen is not identified. Original analysis: The study took CDR3 differences across clinicopathological groups and made a distant-metastasis classifier for papillary thyroid cancer from them. MiXCR was used by TCRdb to re-call the PCR reads. The V and J calls reflect TCRdb's pipeline rather than the authors' work. This table has about 56,000 clones, 25% to 30% appearing once. This sample is part of a study of metastatic and nonmetastatic thyroid tumors. Overall study context: Malignant thyroid and benign thyroid patients provided blood and tumor or nodule tissue whose repertoires were compared.

With 5 bases removed from V and 0 bases from J, the gap between germline ends came to 11 bases. The germline CDR1 and CDR2 sequences are SGHNT and YENEEA. The CDR3 runs 14 residues. Ahead of thyroid surgery, no patient had received treatment of any kind. General study points: Reported TCR beta diversity, measured in blood and tumor, was significantly higher for malignant thyroid tumors than for benign nodules.

The chain joins TRBV11-3 to TRBJ2-7; no clear D gene. The sample consisted of blood. The receptor was isolated from a female donor with papillary thyroid cancer or a benign thyroid nodule (not recorded which). Some clones in this sample may be carry-over from other donors' samples. In nucleotides, the CDR3 is TGTGCCAGCAGCCAAGGACGCTCCTCCTACGAGCAGTACTTC. It yields the protein CASSQGRSSYEQYF.